The rows below give T cell receptor beta chains drawn from one sample of a study of human T cells and chemical hapten exposure. TCRdb re-derived calls from the RACE reads in MiXCR, one entry per CDR3 protein. The table has 330,000 or so distinct CDR3 sequences, around 6% seen once. Material: whole blood, obtained in connection with sensitization to the hapten diphenylcyclopropenone (DPC). Receptor source: a woman between 18 and 29 years old with alopecia areata. Some clones in this sample may be carry-over from other donors' samples. CDR3s include the opening cysteine and the closing phenylalanine or tryptophan. The D gene is left open where the match is weak. Size is omitted from some rows. Given values are once, few, many or a class for expanded clones.

d_gene,abundance,v_gene,j_gene,CDR3nt,CDR3aa
.,few,TRBV9,TRBJ2-7,TGTGCCAGCAGCGTAGGTGACGGGCATCTAATAGCCTACGAGCAGTACTTC,CASSVGDGHLIAYEQYF
TRBD1,.,TRBV5-1,TRBJ2-3,TGCGCCAGCAGCAGGGGGGACAGGACAGATACGCAGTATTTT,CASSRGDRTDTQYF
.,medium-sized,TRBV7-2,TRBJ2-5,TGTGCCAGCAGCGCCTCAGGACACCTCAAAGAGACCCAGTACTTC,CASSASGHLKETQYF
.,many,TRBV27,TRBJ1-5,TGTGCCAGCAGTTTAGAAGGGCTCAATCAGCCCCAGCATTTT,CASSLEGLNQPQHF
.,.,TRBV30,TRBJ1-6,TGTGCCTGGAGTGTAGCCGAAAACATCCACTTT,CAWSVAENIHF
.,.,TRBV5-5,TRBJ2-7,TGTGCCAGCAGACGGGACCTCTACGAGCAGTACTTC,CASRRDLYEQYF
.,.,TRBV7-9,TRBJ1-2,TGTGCCAGCAGCTCCGACGGACTCCTGTTCAACACCTTC,CASSSDGLLFNTF
.,.,TRBV2,TRBJ2-1,TGTGCCAGCGCAAGCGAGCCCAGCTACAATGAGCAGTTCTTC,CASASEPSYNEQFF
TRBD1,few,TRBV6-5,TRBJ1-3,TGTGCCAGCAGGCTGGGACAGATCGCTGGAAACACCATATATTTT,CASRLGQIAGNTIYF
.,many,TRBV29-1,TRBJ1-3,TGCAGCGTTGCCGACAGACTCTCTGGAAACACCATATATTTT,CSVADRLSGNTIYF
TRBD2,few,TRBV10-3,TRBJ2-2,TGTGCCACCACCCAAGCGGGGGGGCTATCCGGGGAGCTGTTTTTT,CATTQAGGLSGELFF
TRBD2,few,TRBV20-1,TRBJ2-1,TGCAGTGCTAGGGCTAGCGGGGGGTTATACTCCTACAATGAGCAGTTCTTC,CSARASGGLYSYNEQFF
TRBD1,many,TRBV6-1,TRBJ1-2,TGTGCTGGGGGACAGGGCGTTAACTATGGCTACACCTTC,CAGGQGVNYGYTF
.,few,TRBV6-5,TRBJ2-3,TGTGCCAGCAGATCCAACAGGTTCGGGAACACAGATACGCAGTATTTT,CASRSNRFGNTDTQYF
TRBD2,.,TRBV4-3,TRBJ2-3,TGCGCCAGCAGCCACGAGCCCGGGGGGACAGATACGCAGTATTTT,CASSHEPGGTDTQYF
.,few,TRBV6-2/TRBV6-3,TRBJ2-2,TGTGCCAGCAGTTACTCTGAAGGCGGGGCCGGGGAGCTGTTTTTT,CASSYSEGGAGELFF
.,few,TRBV12-3/TRBV12-4,TRBJ2-3,TGTGCCAGCAGTGAGATAAGACCCACTAGCACAGATACGCAGTATTTT,CASSEIRPTSTDTQYF
.,many,TRBV12-3/TRBV12-4,TRBJ2-7,TGTGCCAGCAGCCAAAGAAGGGCCGAGCAGTACTTC,CASSQRRAEQYF
.,many,TRBV7-3,TRBJ2-4,TGTGCCAGCAGCTTAGCCGGGACGGGATCTAAAAACATTCAGTACTTC,CASSLAGTGSKNIQYF
.,.,TRBV11-2,TRBJ2-3,TGTGCCAGCAGCTTATATATCGATACGCAGTATTTT,CASSLYIDTQYF
.,.,TRBV6-5,TRBJ2-3,TGTGCCAGCAGTACCACAGATACGCCGTATTTT,CASSTTDTPYF
.,many,TRBV4-2,TRBJ2-1,TGTGCCAGCAGCCAAGAGGGGAATTCATGGGCTGAGCAGTTCTTC,CASSQEGNSWAEQFF
.,.,TRBV4-3,TRBJ2-7,TGCGCCAGCAGCCAAGTTAGAGGGGAAGGCTACGAGCAGTACTTC,CASSQVRGEGYEQYF
.,many,TRBV7-2,TRBJ1-1,TGTGCCAGCAGCTTAGCTGCCCTTGAAGGGTTAGGGAACACTGAAGCTTTCTTT,CASSLAALEGLGNTEAFF
.,few,TRBV7-8,TRBJ2-4,TGTGCCAGCAGCTTATTACCGGGGTCATTAGCCAAAAACATTCAGTACTTC,CASSLLPGSLAKNIQYF
.,many,TRBV9,TRBJ2-3,TGTGCCAGCAGCGGAATACAGGGAGGCACAGATGCGCAGTATTTT,CASSGIQGGTDAQYF
.,few,TRBV10-3,TRBJ2-1,TGTGCCATCAGAAAATCGTTGGAGGATGAGCAGTTCTTC,CAIRKSLEDEQFF
TRBD1,.,TRBV7-9,TRBJ2-2,TGTGCCAGCAGCAGAGGACAGGGCGGTGACACCGGGGAGCTGTTTTTT,CASSRGQGGDTGELFF
.,many,TRBV4-3,TRBJ2-7,TGCGCCAGCAGCCAAGTTTTGGGGGAGTCCTACGAGCAGTACTTC,CASSQVLGESYEQYF